The clone carrying this T cell receptor (beta chain) was seen repeatedly, ten times or more. Antigen: not known. Per the study methods: A papillary thyroid cancer distant-metastasis classifier was built from CDR3 differences across clinicopathological groups. Through MiXCR, TCRdb re-clonotyped the PCR reads. The V and J calls and clone size come from TCRdb's table, not from the authors' own analysis. In the table there are tens of thousands of clones, around 12% of which are singletons. This record belongs to a study of metastatic and nonmetastatic thyroid tumors. Across the study: The comparison covered peripheral blood and tumor or nodule tissue in malignant and benign thyroid patients.

General study points: Significantly greater TCR beta diversity was reportedly found in malignant thyroid tumors than in benign nodules (in blood and tumor).

There were no patients who had received any treatment before thyroid surgery. There are 14 residues in the CDR3. Germline CDR1 and CDR2: LNHDA and SQIVND (reference sequence). V lost 9 bases to trimming and J lost 6 bases, with 18 bases between them. The sequenced material came from tumor tissue. The chain links TRBV19 to TRBJ2-1, with a weak D call TRBD1 (6 bases). This clonotype was obtained from a female donor with papillary thyroid cancer or a benign thyroid nodule (not recorded which). Some clones in this sample may be carry-over from other donors' samples. As DNA, the CDR3 is TGTGCCAGCTGCAGCAGGGGTGGTTCCAATGAGCAGTTCTTC. As protein: CASCSRGGSNEQFF.